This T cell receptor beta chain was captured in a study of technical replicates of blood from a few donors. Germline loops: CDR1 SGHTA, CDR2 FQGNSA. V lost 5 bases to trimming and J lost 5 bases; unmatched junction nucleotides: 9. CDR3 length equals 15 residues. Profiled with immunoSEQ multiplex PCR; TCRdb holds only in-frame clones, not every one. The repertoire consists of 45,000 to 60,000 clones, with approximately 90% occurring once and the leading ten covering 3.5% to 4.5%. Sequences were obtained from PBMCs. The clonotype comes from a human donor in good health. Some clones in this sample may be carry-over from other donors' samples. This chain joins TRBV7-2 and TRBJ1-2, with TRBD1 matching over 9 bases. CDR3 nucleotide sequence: TGTGCCAGCAGCCCCCCGGGACAGGGAAATTATGGCTACACCTTC. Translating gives CASSPPGQGNYGYTF.